A single sample gave rise to the 9 T cell receptor beta chains below, sequenced in a study of identical twins. TCRdb used MiXCR to reprocess the 5' RACE reads, holding one entry per CDR3 protein. The top ten hold around 1.6% of the sample, which has about 890,000 distinct CDR3 sequences, roughly 12% seen once. These data were also reused for a study on yellow fever vaccine responses in identical twins.

The sample taken for sequencing was PBMCs. All receptors derive from a woman aged 18-29 years in good health.

This sequence joins TRBV20-1 and TRBJ2-7, with a weak D call TRBD1 (5 bases). Germline assignment: CDR1 DFQATT and CDR2 SNEGSKA (reference sequence). The CDR3 is made up of 15 amino acids. V lost 1 base and J 2 bases, leaving 15 bases between the germline ends. The DNA of the CDR3 is TGCAGTGCTAGAGTTAGGGGCAGGGCCCCCTACGAGCAGTACTTC. Its protein is CSARVRGRAPYEQYF.

This clonotype was observed a handful of times. The rearrangement links TRBV6-1 to TRBJ1-6; D is undetermined. This CDR3 has 14 amino acids. CDR1 and CDR2 (germline): MNHNS, SASEGT. V lost 8 bases to trimming and J lost 4 bases, with 12 bases between them. CDR3 in DNA: TGTGCCAGCCGGAATCTGGGATATAATTCACCCCTCCACTTT. This gives the protein CASRNLGYNSPLHF.

This clonotype was detected only a few times. The chain is built from TRBV12-3 or TRBV12-4 and TRBJ2-3; 9 bases map to TRBD2. V gave up 6 bases and J gave up 0 bases; unmatched junction bases: 4. The CDR3 runs to 15 residues. The CDR3 sequence is CASRSTSGSTDTQYF. In nucleotides, the CDR3 is TGTGCCAGCAGATCTACTAGCGGGAGCACAGATACGCAGTATTTT.

V gene TRBV5-1 combines with J gene TRBJ1-5; 9 nucleotides agree with TRBD1. The V and J ends lost 2 bases and 5 bases, in that order; junction bases with no gene match: 2. Germline V lookup: CDR1 SGHRS, CDR2 YFSETQ. The CDR3 length is 14 residues. The CDR3 DNA is TGCGCCAGCAGCTTAGGGACAGGGCATCAGCCCCAGCATTTT. This sequence encodes CASSLGTGHQPQHF.

This clonotype occurred many times. The chain recombines TRBV6-6 with TRBJ1-1; no reliable D call. The CDR3 is made up of 13 amino acids. Trimming cost V 2 bases and J 5 bases, with 9 bases left between them. In germline, CDR1 is MNHNY, CDR2 SVGAGI (reference sequence). This chain's CDR3 is CASSYGLGTEAFF. Here the CDR3 DNA reads TGTGCCAGCAGTTACGGCCTGGGGACTGAAGCTTTCTTT.

Ten or more counts support this clonotype. V usage is TRBV4-1 and J usage is TRBJ1-1, with D unresolved. The V and J ends lost 0 bases and 0 bases respectively, with 11 bases between them. The germline V gene encodes CDR1 MGHRA and CDR2 YSYEKL. CDR3 length equals 16 residues. CDR3 amino acids: CASSQEGGWMNTEAFF. In DNA, the CDR3 is TGCGCCAGCAGCCAAGAAGGCGGGTGGATGAACACTGAAGCTTTCTTT.

This clonotype has only a few counts. V usage is TRBV5-1 and J usage is TRBJ2-2, with D possibly TRBD1 on 5 matching bases. The CDR3 sequence is 18 residues long. V lost 0 bases, J lost 0 bases, and 15 bases lay in between. Germline V lookup: CDR1 SGHRS, CDR2 YFSETQ. The chain's CDR3 is CASSLGQGLMANTGELFF. CDR3 coding DNA: TGCGCCAGCAGCTTGGGGCAGGGTTTGATGGCGAACACCGGGGAGCTGTTTTTT.

This clonotype was seen more than once but under ten times. The V call is TRBV12-3 or TRBV12-4, the J call TRBJ2-1; 10 positions match TRBD2. Germline trimming cut 2 bases from V and 8 bases from J; bases unmatched to any gene: 6. This CDR3 comprises 15 residues. Here the CDR3 DNA reads TGTGCCAGCAGTTTAAGGCTAGCGGGAGTATATGAGCAGTTCTTC. Protein: CASSLRLAGVYEQFF.

This chain connects TRBV7-9 to TRBJ1-2, with no clear D. The length of the CDR3 is 15 residues. From germline, CDR1 is SEHNR and CDR2 FQNEAQ (reference sequence). V lost 3 bases, J lost 6 bases, and 17 bases lay in between. The CDR3 bases are TGTGCCAGCAGCTTCGACTTGACACGGGCCCATGGCTACACCTTC. As protein: CASSFDLTRAHGYTF.